One and the same sample provided the 13 T cell receptor beta chains below, sequenced in a study of beta chain features in type 1 diabetes. Reverse transcription of all isolated RNA meant that expressed TCRB transcripts were sequenced. Clones were read by immunoSEQ multiplex PCR, and TCRdb kept only the in-frame ones, dropping some. The sample shows 100,000 to 150,000 clones, roughly 10% of them seen only once. Their specific antigens are unknown. General study points: When Type 1 diabetes patients were examined, their TCRB CDR3s proved moderately but significantly shorter in all four CD4+ subsets.

The sequenced material came from central memory CD4+ T cells from blood. The receptors come from a young man with type 1 diabetes.

This clone was observed a few times. The chain is built from TRBV7-2 and TRBJ1-2, with 9 bases fitting TRBD1. The CDR3 has 14 amino acids. The trim removed 5 bases at V and 7 bases at J, leaving 8 bases unmatched. The germline CDR1 and CDR2 sequences are SGHTA and FQGNSA. The CDR3 DNA follows: TGTGCCAGCAGCCACGGGGACAGGGTGGTTGGCTACACCTTC. Its protein product is CASSHGDRVVGYTF.

This clone is deemed medium-sized. The chain uses TRBV10-3 and TRBJ2-4, with 7 bases matching TRBD1. This CDR3 is built from 14 residues. CDR1 and CDR2 from the germline V gene are ENHRY and SYGVKD. V shed 0 bases, J shed 5 bases, and the junction held 1 base outside the gene matches. CDR3 sequence reads: CAISESGTENIQYF. The CDR3 bases are TGTGCCATCAGTGAGTCAGGGACAGAAAACATTCAGTACTTC.

Concerning this clone: The junction shows a germline mismatch at one end, possibly a read error. V is TRBV4-1 and J is TRBJ2-4; 7 bases agree with TRBD1. The CDR3 consists of 15 residues. Germline V gene lookup returns CDR1 MGHRA and CDR2 YSYEKL. CDR3 in amino acids: CASSQDPEQGNIQYF. The DNA of the CDR3 is TGTGCCAGCAGCCAAGATCCCGAACAGGGGAACATTCAGTACTTC.

The J gene is TRBJ2-5, the V gene TRBV5-8; 9 bases align to TRBD2. The CDR3 is 15 amino acids. The junction had 7 bases not matched to a gene; V was cut back by 4 bases and J by 3 bases. From germline, CDR1 is SGHTS and CDR2 YDEGEE. This CDR3 is CASSQSGTSKETQYF. CDR3 sequence (DNA): TGTGCCAGCAGCCAATCCGGGACTAGCAAAGAGACCCAGTACTTC.

This sequence joins TRBV9 and TRBJ2-3; D call uncertain. The CDR3 is 12 amino acids. Between the trimmed V and J ends, which lost 5 bases and 4 bases, there was a span of 8 bases. From germline, CDR1 is SGDLS and CDR2 YYNGEE. The CDR3 nucleotides are TGTGCCAGCAGTCGTCCCCCAGATACGCAGTATTTT. This gives the protein CASSRPPDTQYF.

The rearrangement joins TRBV2 to TRBJ2-3; D might be TRBD1 (6 bases). Between the trimmed V and J ends, which lost 4 bases and 5 bases, there was a span of 10 bases. CDR1 SNHLY and CDR2 FYNNEI come from the germline V gene. The CDR3 is made up of 13 amino acids. DNA of the CDR3: TGTGCCAGCAGTGCACAGGGTTTAGATACGCAGTATTTT. Protein product: CASSAQGLDTQYF. Drawing the rest from reference TRBV2 and TRBJ2-3, the complete variable domain is EPEVTQTPSHQVTQMGQEVILRCVPISNHLYFYWYRQILGQKVEFLVSFYNNEISEKSEIFDDQFSVERPDGSNFTLKIRSTKLEDSAMYFCASSAQGLDTQYFGPGTRLTVL.

The chain has TRBV4-3 and TRBJ1-6, with no clear D. This CDR3 spans 15 amino acids. Germline V gene lookup returns CDR1 LGHNA and CDR2 YSLEER. V lost 0 bases and J lost 8, with 11 bases in between. As DNA, the CDR3 is TGCGCCAGCAGCCAAGAGCGCTCCCCGGATTCACCCCTCCACTTT. This codes for CASSQERSPDSPLHF.

V is TRBV9 and J is TRBJ1-1, with 8 nucleotides matching TRBD1. The J segment lost 1 base and the V segment lost 0 bases, leaving 5 bases of the junction unmatched. Germline V gene sequence: CDR1 SGDLS, CDR2 YYNGEE. The CDR3 is 16 residues long. The CDR3 region has the DNA TGTGCCAGCAGCGTAGGGGACAGGTCAAGGAACACTGAAGCTTTCTTT. Protein sequence: CASSVGDRSRNTEAFF.

As for this clone: At one end the junction does not follow the germline gene, possibly because of a read error. This chain joins TRBV6-1 and TRBJ1-5, with D unresolved. The CDR3 contains 13 residues. Germline V lookup: CDR1 MNHNS, CDR2 SASEGT. The CDR3 coding sequence is TGTGCCAGCAGAGAAGCTTCGGGGCAGCCCCAGCATTTT. As protein: CASREASGQPQHF.

This chain joins TRBV5-1 and TRBJ2-7, with TRBD1 identical over 9 bases. V lost 4 bases, J lost 5 bases, and 10 bases stayed unmatched. Germline V gene lookup returns CDR1 SGHRS and CDR2 YFSETQ. CDR3 length: 15 residues. The CDR3 DNA follows: TGCGCCAGCAGCCTCACCAGGACAGGGGTCCACGAGCAGTACTTC. Its protein is CASSLTRTGVHEQYF.

Remarks on this clone: In the same sample, other DNA sequences code for this CDR3. The V gene is TRBV7-2, the J gene TRBJ2-1; 12 bases are a match to TRBD2. Germline assignment: CDR1 SGHTA and CDR2 FQGNSA. This CDR3 spans 15 amino acids. After removal of 3 bases from V and 4 bases from J, the junction contained 1 base not matched to a gene. The CDR3 nucleotides read TGTGCCAGCAGCTTGACTAGCGGGGGTTACAATGAGCAGTTCTTC. Its protein product is CASSLTSGGYNEQFF.

The chain joins TRBV7-2 to TRBJ1-4; D perhaps matches TRBD1 (5 bases). The length of the CDR3 is 15 residues. Trimming stripped 3 bases from V and 2 bases from J, with 10 bases between. Germline assignment: CDR1 SGHTA and CDR2 FQGNSA. The CDR3 nucleotides are TGTGCCAGCAGCTTCCAGGGAACCACTAATGAAAAACTGTTTTTT. This translates into CASSFQGTTNEKLFF.

The chain uses TRBV5-1 and TRBJ2-7; 9 nucleotides align to TRBD1. Germline CDR1 and CDR2: SGHRS and YFSETQ. V lost 0 bases and J lost 2; bases outside the gene matches: 0. The CDR3 extends over 14 amino acids. The CDR3: CASSLGDRAYEQYF. The CDR3 DNA sequence: TGCGCCAGCAGCTTGGGGGACAGGGCCTACGAGCAGTACTTC.